The 31 T cell receptor beta chains listed next were all sequenced from one sample in a study of T-cell reconstitution after alpha-beta-depleted transplantation in children. Library preparation (for TCRbeta) was performed with unique molecular identifiers. A single record per CDR3 protein comes from TCRdb applying MiXCR to the PCR reads. The table records 120,000 to 150,000 distinct CDR3 sequences, roughly 8.8% of them present only once. The sample consisted of PBMCs, mostly from graft donor cells, taken 180 days after TCRalphabeta/CD19-depleted stem cell transplant. The receptors were sampled from a female patient aged 2 to 10 who had a stem cell transplant for congenital amegakaryocytic thrombocytopenia, so the T cells may come from the graft donor.

This clonotype was detected ten times or more. The chain is built from TRBV10-2 and TRBJ1-3, with D uncertain. Germline CDR1 is WSHSY and CDR2 is SAAADI. The CDR3 runs to 13 residues. The V end was cut by 2 bases, the J end by 0 bases, with 2 bases between. CDR3 DNA sequence: TGCGCCAGCAGTGAGGTCTCTGGAAACACCATATATTTT. This sequence encodes CASSEVSGNTIYF.

This clonotype was counted ten times or more. The chain links TRBV6-1 to TRBJ2-2; the D is unclear. CDR3 size: 14 residues. V was clipped by 10 bases and J by 0 bases, with 12 bases between them. The germline CDR1 and CDR2 sequences are MNHNS and SASEGT. The CDR3 DNA reads as TGTGCCACACAGAGGCTAACGAACACCGGGGAGCTGTTTTTT. Translating gives CATQRLTNTGELFF.

There are a few counts of this clonotype. This rearrangement joins TRBV20-1 to TRBJ1-5; TRBD1 agrees at 10 bases. Looked up from germline, CDR1 is DFQATT and CDR2 is SNEGSKA (reference sequence). V trimming: 1 base; J trimming: 2 bases; junction bases outside the gene matches: 5. The CDR3 has 16 residues. The CDR3 nucleotides read TGCAGTGCTAGAGTCTTCGGGACAGGGGGCAATCAGCCCCAGCATTTT. This sequence encodes CSARVFGTGGNQPQHF.

The chain uses TRBV19 and TRBJ1-5, with 8 bases that match TRBD1. Germline V gene data show CDR1 as LNHDA and CDR2 as SQIVND (reference sequence). The V and J ends lost 5 bases and 0 bases, in that order; junction bases with no gene match: 3. The CDR3 is made up of 15 amino acids. CDR3: CASSRGQVSNQPQHF. In DNA form, the CDR3 reads TGTGCCAGTAGTCGGGGACAGGTTAGCAATCAGCCCCAGCATTTT.

This clonotype was counted ten times or more. V is TRBV5-5 and J is TRBJ1-2; D is undetermined. This CDR3 region has 14 residues. In germline, CDR1 is SGHKS, CDR2 YYEKEE (reference sequence). V lost 0 bases to trimming and J lost 3 bases, with 9 bases between them. The CDR3 region has the DNA TGTGCCAGCAGCTTGGTTACTAGGGACTATGGCTACACCTTC. Amino acid sequence: CASSLVTRDYGYTF.

This clonotype has a count of ten or more. CDR3 in amino acids: CASSLGAVSYEQYF. The CDR3 DNA sequence: TGTGCCAGCAGTTTAGGAGCGGTTTCCTACGAGCAGTACTTC. The chain combines TRBV12-3 or TRBV12-4 with TRBJ2-7; a weak D match, TRBD2 (5 bases). V was clipped by 1 base and J by 1 base, with 8 bases between them. The CDR3 runs to 14 residues.

This clonotype was observed at least ten times. V and J are TRBV7-2 and TRBJ2-6; D is undetermined. The CDR3 totals 13 residues. Per the germline V gene, CDR1 is SGHTA and CDR2 is FQGNSA. The ends were cut back, 1 base at V and 13 bases at J, with 11 bases in the middle. CDR3 sequence reads: CASSLGTRQVLTF. The CDR3 coding sequence is TGTGCCAGCAGCTTAGGGACCAGACAAGTCCTGACTTTC.

Points on this clonotype: The germline gene is not matched at one end of the junction; a read error may be the cause. The CDR3 sequence is CSARVGQNNSPLHF. The CDR3 bases are TGCAGTGCCCGAGTCGGACAGAATAATTCCCCCCTCCACTTT. The chain employs TRBV20-1 and TRBJ1-6; D perhaps matches TRBD1 (6 bases). Per the germline V gene, CDR1 is DFQATT and CDR2 is SNEGSKA (reference sequence). The CDR3 is made up of 14 amino acids.

The chain recombines TRBV6-1 with TRBJ2-7, with a weak D call TRBD1 (6 bases). Germline assignment: CDR1 MNHNS and CDR2 SASEGT. The CDR3 runs to 13 residues. V was shortened by 6 bases and J by 5 bases, with 14 bases between the two germline ends. The CDR3 sequence is CASRPGQTHEQYF. The CDR3 coding sequence is TGTGCCAGCAGACCGGGACAAACCCACGAGCAGTACTTC.

This clonotype has just a few counts. This chain uses TRBV10-3 with TRBJ2-1; 7 bases map to TRBD2. The CDR3 spans 15 residues. Germline CDR1 is ENHRY and CDR2 is SYGVKD. Unmatched junction bases numbered 3, after V lost 0 bases and J lost 4 bases. CDR3 residues: CAISESSGVYNEQFF. For the CDR3, the DNA is TGTGCCATCAGTGAGTCCAGCGGGGTTTACAATGAGCAGTTCTTC.

The chain is built from TRBV20-1 and TRBJ2-3; 7 nucleotides line up with TRBD1. Germline assignment: CDR1 DFQATT and CDR2 SNEGSKA (reference sequence). This CDR3 has 17 amino acids. Trimming removed 6 bases from V and 0 bases from J; junction bases left unmatched: 15. CDR3 DNA: TGCAGTGCCCGCGGACAGGCCCCCGTCTTGAGCACAGATACGCAGTATTTT. Its protein product is CSARGQAPVLSTDTQYF.

This clonotype was seen a handful of times. V is TRBV5-1 and J is TRBJ2-3, with 8 bases fitting TRBD1. There are 16 residues in the CDR3. V was pared by 5 bases and J by 4 bases, with 12 bases of the junction left unmatched. Germline CDR1 SGHRS, CDR2 YFSETQ. The CDR3 nucleotides read TGCGCCAGCAGACAGGGGGTCTCTGGATTCCCAGATACGCAGTATTTT. Protein product: CASRQGVSGFPDTQYF.

In its sample, this clonotype was seen many times. This chain joins TRBV5-1 and TRBJ1-5; a weak D match, TRBD1 (6 bases). The ends were cut back, 1 base at V and 3 bases at J, with 11 bases in the middle. The CDR3 covers 15 residues. Germline V gene lookup returns CDR1 SGHRS and CDR2 YFSETQ. As DNA, the CDR3 is TGCGCCAGCAGCTTGACGGGGGCCATCAATCAGCCCCAGCATTTT. Its protein product is CASSLTGAINQPQHF.

This clonotype was detected ten times or more. The chain has TRBV27 and TRBJ2-1; 10 bases agree with TRBD2. The CDR3 length is 15 residues. CDR1 is MNHEY and CDR2 is SMNVEV in the germline V gene (reference sequence). J was trimmed by 7 bases and V by 3 bases; bases with no gene match: 6. Here the CDR3 reads CASSFALAGANEQFF. Written as DNA, the CDR3 is TGTGCCAGCAGTTTTGCTCTAGCGGGAGCTAATGAGCAGTTCTTC.

This clonotype was counted ten times or more. The J gene is TRBJ1-2, the V gene TRBV28; tentatively, D is TRBD1 (5 bases). V lost 2 bases to trimming and J lost 6 bases, with 7 bases between them. The CDR3 has 12 residues. In germline, CDR1 is MDHEN, CDR2 SYDVKM. CDR3 sequence: CASSLIGDGYTF. CDR3 DNA: TGTGCCAGCAGTTTAATAGGGGATGGCTACACCTTC.

This clonotype was seen repeatedly, ten times or more. This rearrangement joins TRBV4-2 to TRBJ2-3; D possibly corresponds to TRBD2 (5 bases). This CDR3 has 12 residues. The V and J ends lost 6 bases and 5 bases respectively, with 9 bases between them. Germline V gene lookup returns CDR1 LGHNA and CDR2 YNFKEQ. CDR3 region: CASSPAGDTQYF. CDR3 nucleotide sequence: TGTGCCAGCAGTCCCGCGGGAGATACGCAGTATTTT.

This clonotype showed up many times. The chain employs TRBV7-3 and TRBJ2-2, with D maybe TRBD1 (6 bases). CDR1 is SGHTA, CDR2 FQGTGA, per germline. The length of the CDR3 is 16 residues. The V end lost 5 bases, the J end lost 5 bases, and 18 bases lay between the germline ends. The CDR3 nucleotides read TGTGCCAGCAGCACCGGACAGTTTTCTTGGACCGGGGAGCTGTTTTTT. Residues: CASSTGQFSWTGELFF.

There are many counts of this clonotype. This chain uses TRBV20-1 with TRBJ2-7, with 9 positions matching TRBD2. Germline CDR1 reads DFQATT; CDR2 reads SNEGSKA (reference sequence). V shed 6 bases, J shed 2 bases, and the junction held 5 bases outside the gene matches. The CDR3 covers 13 residues. CDR3 sequence (DNA): TGCAGTGCGACACTAGCGGGTGCCTACGAGCAGTACTTC. It codes for CSATLAGAYEQYF.

The chain links TRBV5-1 to TRBJ2-5; no clear D. Trimming removed 7 bases from V and 0 bases from J, with 10 bases in between. Germline values: CDR1 SGHRS, CDR2 YFSETQ. The CDR3 totals 13 residues. The CDR3 nucleotides read TGCGCCAGCCGAGCCTATAACCAAGAGACCCAGTACTTC. It is translated as CASRAYNQETQYF.

This clonotype was picked up many times. This chain joins TRBV20-1 and TRBJ1-1, with 9 bases fitting TRBD1. CDR1 and CDR2 (germline): DFQATT, SNEGSKA (reference sequence). J gave up 4 bases and V 6 bases, and 3 bases lay outside the gene matches. CDR3 size: 12 residues. CDR3 region: CSALTGGTEAFF. As DNA, the CDR3 is TGCAGTGCCTTGACAGGGGGCACTGAAGCTTTCTTT.

This clonotype was detected only a few times. The rearrangement uses TRBV5-4 and TRBJ2-4, with unresolved D. Trimming took off 0 bases at V and 6 bases at J, with 13 bases between the two ends. CDR3 length: 15 amino acids. CDR1 is SGHNT, CDR2 YYREEE, per germline (reference sequence). The CDR3 reads CASSLVGHMGNIQYF. CDR3 nucleotides: TGTGCCAGCAGCTTGGTAGGGCACATGGGAAACATTCAGTACTTC.

V usage is TRBV2 and J usage is TRBJ1-1; D ambiguous. This CDR3 spans 13 amino acids. The V gene lost 6 bases and the J gene lost 1 base, with 9 bases spanning the gap. The germline V gene encodes CDR1 SNHLY and CDR2 FYNNEI. CDR3 sequence reads: CASRREGNTEAFF. The CDR3 region has the DNA TGTGCCAGCAGACGAGAGGGGAACACTGAAGCTTTCTTT.

This clonotype was counted ten times or more. J is TRBJ2-5 and V is TRBV12-3 or TRBV12-4; the D is unclear. The CDR3 runs 11 residues. V was clipped by 0 bases and J by 7 bases, with 3 bases between them. CDR3 coding DNA: TGTGCCAGCAGTTTAGCCGCGACCCAGTACTTC. It translates to CASSLAATQYF.

In this sample, this clonotype turned up many times. The V call is TRBV29-1, the J call TRBJ2-3, with 15 positions matching TRBD2. This CDR3 comprises 17 residues. Germline CDR1 reads SQVTM; CDR2 reads ANQGSEA. Trimming took 5 bases from V and 3 from J; bases not matched to a gene: 9. DNA for the CDR3: TGCAGCGTTTCCCAAGGACTAGCGGGAGGGCAGACAGATACGCAGTATTTT. It translates to CSVSQGLAGGQTDTQYF.

This clonotype was picked up many times. The chain links TRBV20-1 to TRBJ2-5; D not resolved. The CDR3 is made up of 12 amino acids. Looked up from germline, CDR1 is DFQATT and CDR2 is SNEGSKA (reference sequence). V was trimmed by 6 bases and J by 4 bases, leaving 12 bases between them. CDR3 sequence (DNA): TGCAGTGCACGCGTTGCAGGAGAGACCCAGTACTTC. The encoded protein is CSARVAGETQYF.

To note about this clonotype: It may be a read error: a sequence one base away is much more abundant. The chain joins TRBV3-1 to TRBJ1-4; D uncertain. Trimming stripped 1 base from V and 10 bases from J, with 10 bases between. The CDR3 length is 13 residues. Germline loops: CDR1 LGHDT, CDR2 YNNKEL (reference sequence). The chain's CDR3 is CASSQVERGKLFF. In DNA, the CDR3 is TGTGCCAGCAGCCAAGTAGAGAGAGGAAAACTGTTTTTT.

This clonotype was found many times. V is TRBV28 and J is TRBJ1-2; TRBD1 aligns across 8 bases. CDR3 length: 13 amino acids. Germline V gene sequence: CDR1 MDHEN, CDR2 SYDVKM. With V trimmed by 6 bases and J by 2 bases, 2 bases remained unmatched. In DNA form, the CDR3 reads TGTGCCAGCAGCACAGGGGGAAACTATGGCTACACCTTC. Translating gives CASSTGGNYGYTF.

This clonotype has a count of ten or more. The rearrangement uses TRBV28 and TRBJ2-3, with a weak D call TRBD2 (5 bases). Germline CDR1 is MDHEN and CDR2 is SYDVKM. The V end was cut by 2 bases, the J end by 2 bases, with 17 bases between. The CDR3 contains 17 residues. In DNA form, the CDR3 reads TGTGCCAGCAGTTTAATCCCCACTAGGATAGACACAGATACGCAGTATTTT. Translating gives CASSLIPTRIDTDTQYF.

Only a few counts were recorded for this clonotype. The chain links TRBV19 to TRBJ2-7; the D gene could be TRBD1 or TRBD2 (6 bases each). Trimming removed 9 bases at V and 2 bases at J, with 17 bases between. This CDR3 is built from 14 residues. Per the germline V gene, CDR1 is LNHDA and CDR2 is SQIVND (reference sequence). CDR3 protein: CASRSSGGPYEQYF. In DNA, the CDR3 is TGTGCCAGCCGAAGTAGTGGGGGGCCCTACGAGCAGTACTTC.

This clonotype was counted only a few times. This sequence joins TRBV5-1 and TRBJ1-4; the D gene is possibly TRBD1 (5 bases). The CDR3 loop spans 15 amino acids. CDR1 and CDR2 (germline): SGHRS, YFSETQ. V was shortened by 5 bases and J by 4 bases, with 15 bases between the two germline ends. This CDR3 is CASRWGTALNEKLFF. The CDR3 DNA is TGCGCCAGCAGATGGGGCACAGCACTTAATGAAAAACTGTTTTTT.

In this sample, this clonotype turned up a few times. The rearrangement uses TRBV20-1 and TRBJ2-7; 14 positions agree with TRBD2. This CDR3 is 16 amino acids long. The V gene end was trimmed by 6 bases and the J gene end by 2 bases; junction bases not matched to a gene: 9. The germline CDR1 and CDR2 sequences are DFQATT and SNEGSKA (reference sequence). CDR3 region: CSAGTMTSGRAYEQYF. CDR3 nucleotides: TGCAGTGCGGGGACGATGACTAGCGGGAGGGCCTACGAGCAGTACTTC.